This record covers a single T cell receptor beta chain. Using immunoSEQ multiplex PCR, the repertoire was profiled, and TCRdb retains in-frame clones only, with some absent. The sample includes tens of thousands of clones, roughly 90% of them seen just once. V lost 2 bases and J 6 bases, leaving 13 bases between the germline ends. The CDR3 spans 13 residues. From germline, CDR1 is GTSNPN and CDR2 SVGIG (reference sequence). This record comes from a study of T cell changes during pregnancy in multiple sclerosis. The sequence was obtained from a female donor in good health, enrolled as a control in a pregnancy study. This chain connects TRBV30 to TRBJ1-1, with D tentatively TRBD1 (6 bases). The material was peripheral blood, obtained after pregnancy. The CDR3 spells CAWSHSRGSEAFF. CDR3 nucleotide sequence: TGTGCCTGGAGTCATAGTAGGGGGTCTGAAGCTTTCTTT.